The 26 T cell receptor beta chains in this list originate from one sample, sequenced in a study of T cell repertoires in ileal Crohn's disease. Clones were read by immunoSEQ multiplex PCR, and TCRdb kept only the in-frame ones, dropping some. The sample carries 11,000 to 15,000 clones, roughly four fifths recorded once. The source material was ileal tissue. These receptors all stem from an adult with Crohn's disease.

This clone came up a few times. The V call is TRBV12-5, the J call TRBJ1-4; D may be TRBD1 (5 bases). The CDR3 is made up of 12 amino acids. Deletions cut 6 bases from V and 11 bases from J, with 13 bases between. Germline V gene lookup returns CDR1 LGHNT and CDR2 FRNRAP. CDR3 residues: CASGLSRGKLFF. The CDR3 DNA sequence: TGTGCTAGTGGCCTATCCCGGGGGAAACTGTTTTTT.

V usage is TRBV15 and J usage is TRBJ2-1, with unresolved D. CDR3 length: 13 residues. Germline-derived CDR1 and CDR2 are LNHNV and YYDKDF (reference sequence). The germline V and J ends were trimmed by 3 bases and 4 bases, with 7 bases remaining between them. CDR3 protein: CATSRPEYNEQFF. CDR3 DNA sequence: TGTGCCACCAGCAGGCCCGAGTACAATGAGCAGTTCTTC.

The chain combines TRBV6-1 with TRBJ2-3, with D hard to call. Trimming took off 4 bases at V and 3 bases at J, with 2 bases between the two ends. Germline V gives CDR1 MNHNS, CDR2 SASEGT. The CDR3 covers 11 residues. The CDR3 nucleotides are TGTGCCAGCAGTGTAACAGATACGCAGTATTTT. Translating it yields CASSVTDTQYF.

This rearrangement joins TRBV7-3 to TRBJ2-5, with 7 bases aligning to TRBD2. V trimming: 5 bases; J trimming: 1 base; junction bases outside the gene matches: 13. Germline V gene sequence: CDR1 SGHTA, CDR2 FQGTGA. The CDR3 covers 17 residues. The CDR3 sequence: CASSPNRAGGTQETQYF. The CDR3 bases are TGTGCCAGCAGCCCCAACCGCGCCGGGGGGACCCAAGAGACCCAGTACTTC.

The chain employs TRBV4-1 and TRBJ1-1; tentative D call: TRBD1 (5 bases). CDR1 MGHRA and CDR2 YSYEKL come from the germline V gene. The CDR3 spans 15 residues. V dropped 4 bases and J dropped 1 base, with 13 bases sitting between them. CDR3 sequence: CASSRAGEGNTEAFF. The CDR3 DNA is TGCGCCAGCAGCCGAGCGGGGGAGGGGAACACTGAAGCTTTCTTT.

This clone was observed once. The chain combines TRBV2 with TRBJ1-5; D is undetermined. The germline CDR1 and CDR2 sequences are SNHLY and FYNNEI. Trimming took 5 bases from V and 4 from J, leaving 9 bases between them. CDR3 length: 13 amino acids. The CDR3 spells CASSIEVNQPQHF. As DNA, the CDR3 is TGTGCCAGCAGTATCGAGGTTAATCAGCCCCAGCATTTT.

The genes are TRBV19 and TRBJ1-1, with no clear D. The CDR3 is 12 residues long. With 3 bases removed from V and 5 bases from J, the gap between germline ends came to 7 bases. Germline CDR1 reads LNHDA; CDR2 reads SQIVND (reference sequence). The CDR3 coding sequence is TGTGCCAGTAGTATGTCAGGAACTGAAGCTTTCTTT. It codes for CASSMSGTEAFF.

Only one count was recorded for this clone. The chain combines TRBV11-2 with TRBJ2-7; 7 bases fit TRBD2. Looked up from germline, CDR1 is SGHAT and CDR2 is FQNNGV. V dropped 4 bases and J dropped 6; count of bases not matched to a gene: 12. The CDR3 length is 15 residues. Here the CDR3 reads CASSSTGGPLSEQYF. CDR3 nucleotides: TGTGCCAGCAGCTCTACGGGAGGCCCTCTCAGCGAGCAGTACTTC.

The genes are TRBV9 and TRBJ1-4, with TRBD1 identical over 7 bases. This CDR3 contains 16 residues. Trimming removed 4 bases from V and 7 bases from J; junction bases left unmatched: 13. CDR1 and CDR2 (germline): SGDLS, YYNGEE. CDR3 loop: CASSPSPTGVVEKLFF. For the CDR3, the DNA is TGTGCCAGCAGCCCGAGCCCTACAGGGGTAGTTGAAAAACTGTTTTTT.

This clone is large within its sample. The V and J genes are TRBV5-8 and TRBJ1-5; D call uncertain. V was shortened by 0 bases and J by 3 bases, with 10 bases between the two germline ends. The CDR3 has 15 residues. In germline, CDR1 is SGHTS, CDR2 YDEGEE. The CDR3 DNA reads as TGTGCCAGCAGCTTGGCCTGGGCCGACAATCAGCCCCAGCATTTT. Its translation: CASSLAWADNQPQHF.

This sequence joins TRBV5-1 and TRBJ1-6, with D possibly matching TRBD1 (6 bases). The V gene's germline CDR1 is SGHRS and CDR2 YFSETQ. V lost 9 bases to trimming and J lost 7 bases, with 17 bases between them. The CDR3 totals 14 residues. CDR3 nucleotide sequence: TGCGCCACCCGGCTTGCGACAGGAAATTCACCCCTCCACTTT. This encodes CATRLATGNSPLHF.

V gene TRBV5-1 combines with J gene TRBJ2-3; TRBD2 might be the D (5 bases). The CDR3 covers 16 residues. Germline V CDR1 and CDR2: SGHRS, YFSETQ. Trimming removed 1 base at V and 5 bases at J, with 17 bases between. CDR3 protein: CASSLILLAAVDTQYF. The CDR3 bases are TGCGCCAGCAGCTTGATCCTCCTAGCTGCGGTAGATACGCAGTATTTT.

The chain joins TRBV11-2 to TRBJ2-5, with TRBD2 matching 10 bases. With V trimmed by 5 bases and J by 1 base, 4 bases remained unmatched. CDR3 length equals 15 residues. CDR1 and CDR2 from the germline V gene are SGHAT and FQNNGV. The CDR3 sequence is CASSVSGRSQETQYF. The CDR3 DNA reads TGTGCCAGCAGCGTTAGCGGGAGGTCCCAAGAGACCCAGTACTTC. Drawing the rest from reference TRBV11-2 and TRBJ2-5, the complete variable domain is EAGVAQSPRYKIIEKRQSVAFWCNPISGHATLYWYQQILGQGPKLLIQFQNNGVVDDSQLPKDRFSAERLKGVDSTLKIQPAKLEDSAVYLCASSVSGRSQETQYFGPGTRLLVL.

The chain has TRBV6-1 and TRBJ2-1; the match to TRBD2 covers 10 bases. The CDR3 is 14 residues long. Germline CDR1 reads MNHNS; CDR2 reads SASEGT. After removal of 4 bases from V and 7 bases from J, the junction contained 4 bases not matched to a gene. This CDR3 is CASSASGRGNEQFF. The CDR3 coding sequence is TGTGCCAGCAGTGCTAGCGGGAGAGGGAATGAGCAGTTCTTC.

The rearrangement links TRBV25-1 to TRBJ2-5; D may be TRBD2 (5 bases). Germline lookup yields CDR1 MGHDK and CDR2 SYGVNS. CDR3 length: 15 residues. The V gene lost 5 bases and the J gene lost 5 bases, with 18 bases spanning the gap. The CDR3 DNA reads TGTGCCAGCAGTCGCCCCGGGGATGCCTGGGAGACCCAGTACTTC. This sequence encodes CASSRPGDAWETQYF. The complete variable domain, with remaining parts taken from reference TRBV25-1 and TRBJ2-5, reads EADIYQTPRYLVIGTGKKITLECSQTMGHDKMYWYQQDPGMELHLIHYSYGVNSTEKGDLSSESTVSRIRTEHFPLTLESARPSHTSQYLCASSRPGDAWETQYFGPGTRLLVL.

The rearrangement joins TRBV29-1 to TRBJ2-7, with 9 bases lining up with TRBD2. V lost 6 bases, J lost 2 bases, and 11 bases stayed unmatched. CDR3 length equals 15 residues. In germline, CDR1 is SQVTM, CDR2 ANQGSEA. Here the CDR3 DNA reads TGCAGCGTCGGGGGGGGACTAGCCCCTCCCTACGAGCAGTACTTC. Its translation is CSVGGGLAPPYEQYF.

The CDR3 DNA reads as TGTGCCAGTAGTAAGCGACAGGGGACCTACGAGCAGTACTTC. Translation gives CASSKRQGTYEQYF. The chain combines TRBV19 with TRBJ2-7; 8 nucleotides match TRBD1. Germline values: CDR1 LNHDA, CDR2 SQIVND (reference sequence). Trimming took 4 bases from V and 2 from J; bases not matched to a gene: 4. CDR3 length equals 14 residues.

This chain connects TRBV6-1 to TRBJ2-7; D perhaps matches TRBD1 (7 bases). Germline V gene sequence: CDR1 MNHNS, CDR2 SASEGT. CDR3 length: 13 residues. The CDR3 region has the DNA TGTGCGGGGAGGCAGGGGGTCGACTCCGAGCAGTACTTC. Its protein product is CAGRQGVDSEQYF.

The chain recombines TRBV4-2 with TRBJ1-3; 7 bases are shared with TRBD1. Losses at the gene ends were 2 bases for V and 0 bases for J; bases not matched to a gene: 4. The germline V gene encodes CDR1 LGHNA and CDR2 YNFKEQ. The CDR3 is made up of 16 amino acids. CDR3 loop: CASSQPGQVSGNTIYF. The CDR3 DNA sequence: TGTGCCAGCAGCCAACCCGGACAGGTCTCTGGAAACACCATATATTTT.

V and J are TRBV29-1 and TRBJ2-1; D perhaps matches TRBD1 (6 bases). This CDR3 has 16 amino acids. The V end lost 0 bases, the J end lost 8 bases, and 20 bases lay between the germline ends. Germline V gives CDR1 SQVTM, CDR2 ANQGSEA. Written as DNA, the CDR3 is TGCAGCGTTGAAGACCCTTGGGGGCGCGGAGTGGATGAGCAGTTCTTC. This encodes CSVEDPWGRGVDEQFF.

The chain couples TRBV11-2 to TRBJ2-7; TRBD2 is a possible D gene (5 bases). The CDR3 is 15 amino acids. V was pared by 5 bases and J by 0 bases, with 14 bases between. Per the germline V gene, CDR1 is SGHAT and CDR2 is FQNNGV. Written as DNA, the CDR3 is TGTGCCAGCAGCCCGCAGGAGGCCGTCTCCTACGAGCAGTACTTC. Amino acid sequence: CASSPQEAVSYEQYF.

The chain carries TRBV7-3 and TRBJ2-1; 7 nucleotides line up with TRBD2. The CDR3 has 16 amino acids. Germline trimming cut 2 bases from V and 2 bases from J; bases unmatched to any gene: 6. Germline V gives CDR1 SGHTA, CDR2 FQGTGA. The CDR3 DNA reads TGTGCCAGCAGCTTATTCGGGGGAGGGCCCTACAATGAGCAGTTCTTC. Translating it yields CASSLFGGGPYNEQFF.

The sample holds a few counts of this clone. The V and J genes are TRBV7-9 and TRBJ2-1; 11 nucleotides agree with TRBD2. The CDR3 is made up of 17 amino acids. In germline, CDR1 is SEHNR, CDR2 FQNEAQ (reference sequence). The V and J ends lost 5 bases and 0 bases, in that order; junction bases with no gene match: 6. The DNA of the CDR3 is TGTGCCAGCAGCCCCGTTAGCGGGAGGGCCTCCTACAATGAGCAGTTCTTC. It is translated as CASSPVSGRASYNEQFF. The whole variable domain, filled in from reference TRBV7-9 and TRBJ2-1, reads DTGVSQNPRHKITKRGQNVTFRCDPISEHNRLYWYRQTLGQGPEFLTYFQNEAQLEKSRLLSDRFSAERPKGSFSTLEIQRTEQGDSAMYLCASSPVSGRASYNEQFFGPGTRLTVL.

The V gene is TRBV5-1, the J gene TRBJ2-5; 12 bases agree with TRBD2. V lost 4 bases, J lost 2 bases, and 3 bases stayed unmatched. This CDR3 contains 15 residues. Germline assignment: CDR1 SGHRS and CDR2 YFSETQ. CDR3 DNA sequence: TGCGCCAGCAGCAACGGACTAGCGGGGCAAGAGACCCAGTACTTC. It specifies CASSNGLAGQETQYF.

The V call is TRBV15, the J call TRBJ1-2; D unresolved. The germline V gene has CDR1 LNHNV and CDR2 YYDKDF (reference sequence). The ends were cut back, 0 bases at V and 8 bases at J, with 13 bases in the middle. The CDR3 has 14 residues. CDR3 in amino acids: CATSRDRTRGGYTF. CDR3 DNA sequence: TGTGCCACCAGCAGAGATCGAACCCGAGGGGGCTACACCTTC.

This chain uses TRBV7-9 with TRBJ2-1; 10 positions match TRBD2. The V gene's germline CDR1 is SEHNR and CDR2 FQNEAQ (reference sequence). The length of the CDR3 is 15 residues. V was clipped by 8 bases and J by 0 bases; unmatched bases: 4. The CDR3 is CASSRLAGSYNEQFF. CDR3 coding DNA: TGTGCCAGCTCCAGACTAGCGGGCTCCTACAATGAGCAGTTCTTC.